One and the same sample provided the 8 T cell receptor beta chains below, sequenced in a study of cytomegalovirus exposure and HLA in healthy donors. 60 Vbeta and 13 Jbeta primers were used in PCR. Method: immunoSEQ multiplex PCR; TCRdb's copy keeps in-frame clones and lacks some. The sample has around 140,000 clones, 9.7% seen once. The sequenced sample was PBMCs. These receptors were taken from a man aged 45-65 years in good health and CMV-seronegative.

This clone occurred a few times. This rearrangement joins TRBV4-1 to TRBJ1-4; 8 positions match TRBD1. The V gene end was trimmed by 4 bases and the J gene end by 8 bases; junction bases not matched to a gene: 6. This CDR3 spans 14 amino acids. Per the germline V gene, CDR1 is MGHRA and CDR2 is YSYEKL. The CDR3 sequence: CASSPGTGAEKLFF. DNA for the CDR3: TGCGCCAGCAGCCCCGGGACAGGCGCCGAAAAACTGTTTTTT.

The CDR3 DNA follows: TGTGCCAGCAGTTACGGGCAGGGTAACTCACCCCTCCACTTT. Translating gives CASSYGQGNSPLHF. The genes are TRBV6-5 and TRBJ1-6, with D perhaps TRBD1 (5 bases). V was shortened by 2 bases and J by 10 bases, with 12 bases between the two germline ends. CDR1 and CDR2 from the germline V gene are MNHEY and SVGAGI. The CDR3 is made up of 14 amino acids.

The V gene is TRBV6-5, the J gene TRBJ1-5; 7 bases fit TRBD1. The CDR3 spans 15 residues. From germline, CDR1 is MNHEY and CDR2 SVGAGI. Trimming removed 8 bases from V and 0 bases from J; junction bases left unmatched: 7. CDR3 sequence (DNA): TGTGCCAGCGCACCGGGACAGTATAGCAATCAGCCCCAGCATTTT. Translation: CASAPGQYSNQPQHF.

This clone showed up just a few times. The chain uses TRBV6-4 and TRBJ2-2, with 10 bases matching TRBD2. V trimming: 10 bases; J trimming: 4 bases; junction bases outside the gene matches: 3. This CDR3 has 13 residues. Germline CDR1 reads MRHNA; CDR2 reads SNTAGT. CDR3 in amino acids: CAIGLAATGELFF. Here the CDR3 DNA reads TGTGCCATCGGACTAGCGGCCACCGGGGAGCTGTTTTTT.

The chain is built from TRBV5-1 and TRBJ2-1, with 15 bases aligning to TRBD2. CDR1 SGHRS and CDR2 YFSETQ come from the germline V gene. J gave up 9 bases and V 6 bases, and 7 bases lay outside the gene matches. This CDR3 contains 15 residues. The CDR3 is CASTRGLAGGGEQFF. CDR3 nucleotide sequence: TGCGCCAGCACCAGGGGACTAGCGGGAGGCGGTGAGCAGTTCTTC.

This clone showed up just a few times. The chain carries TRBV6-1 and TRBJ1-5; D is perhaps TRBD1 (5 bases). The germline V gene encodes CDR1 MNHNS and CDR2 SASEGT. Trimming pared 2 bases from V and 6 bases from J, leaving 11 bases between. The CDR3 consists of 14 residues. The DNA for the CDR3 is TGTGCCAGCAGTGAACAGGGAATAGCTCAGCCCCAGCATTTT. It yields the protein CASSEQGIAQPQHF.

To note about this clone: Different DNA sequences within this sample yield the same CDR3. The J gene is TRBJ2-1, the V gene TRBV7-8; D is unclear. This CDR3 has 12 residues. Germline lookup yields CDR1 SGHVS and CDR2 FQNEAQ. V dropped 3 bases and J dropped 7 bases, with 7 bases sitting between them. CDR3 in DNA: TGTGCCAGCAGCTTTTCAGGAAATGAGCAGTTCTTC. This encodes CASSFSGNEQFF.

This clone turned up a few times. The chain has TRBV7-3 and TRBJ1-1, with no clear D. Trimming took 2 bases from V and 1 from J, leaving 11 bases between them. CDR3 length: 15 amino acids. Germline CDR1 and CDR2: SGHTA and FQGTGA. CDR3 bases: TGTGCCAGCAGCTTATTCCCAGTCCGGAACACTGAAGCTTTCTTT. It specifies CASSLFPVRNTEAFF.